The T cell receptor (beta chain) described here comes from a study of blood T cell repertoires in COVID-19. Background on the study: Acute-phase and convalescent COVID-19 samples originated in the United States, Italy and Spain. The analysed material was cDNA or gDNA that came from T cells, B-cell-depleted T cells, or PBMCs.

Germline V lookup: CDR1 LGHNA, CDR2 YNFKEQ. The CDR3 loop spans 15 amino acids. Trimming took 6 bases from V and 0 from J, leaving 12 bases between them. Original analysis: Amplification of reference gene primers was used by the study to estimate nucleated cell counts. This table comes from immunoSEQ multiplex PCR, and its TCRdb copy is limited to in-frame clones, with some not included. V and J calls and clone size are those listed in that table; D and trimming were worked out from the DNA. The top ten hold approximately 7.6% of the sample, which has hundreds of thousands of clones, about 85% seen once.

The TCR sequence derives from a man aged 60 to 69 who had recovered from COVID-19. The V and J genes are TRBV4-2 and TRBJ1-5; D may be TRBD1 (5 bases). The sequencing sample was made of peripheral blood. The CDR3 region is CASRWGDDSNQPQHF. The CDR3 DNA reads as TGTGCCAGCAGATGGGGGGACGATAGCAATCAGCCCCAGCATTTT.